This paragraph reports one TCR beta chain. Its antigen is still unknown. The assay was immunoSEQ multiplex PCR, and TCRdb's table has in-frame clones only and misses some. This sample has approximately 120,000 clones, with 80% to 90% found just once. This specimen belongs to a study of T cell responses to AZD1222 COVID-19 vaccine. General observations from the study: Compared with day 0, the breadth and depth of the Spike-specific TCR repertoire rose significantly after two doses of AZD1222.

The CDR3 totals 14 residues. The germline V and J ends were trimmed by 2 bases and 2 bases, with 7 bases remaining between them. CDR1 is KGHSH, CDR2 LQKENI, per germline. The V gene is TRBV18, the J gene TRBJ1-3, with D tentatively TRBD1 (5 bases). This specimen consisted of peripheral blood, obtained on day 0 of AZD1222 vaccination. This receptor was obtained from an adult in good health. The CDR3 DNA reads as TGTGCCAGCTCACCATCGGACACTGGAAACACCATATATTTT. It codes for CASSPSDTGNTIYF.